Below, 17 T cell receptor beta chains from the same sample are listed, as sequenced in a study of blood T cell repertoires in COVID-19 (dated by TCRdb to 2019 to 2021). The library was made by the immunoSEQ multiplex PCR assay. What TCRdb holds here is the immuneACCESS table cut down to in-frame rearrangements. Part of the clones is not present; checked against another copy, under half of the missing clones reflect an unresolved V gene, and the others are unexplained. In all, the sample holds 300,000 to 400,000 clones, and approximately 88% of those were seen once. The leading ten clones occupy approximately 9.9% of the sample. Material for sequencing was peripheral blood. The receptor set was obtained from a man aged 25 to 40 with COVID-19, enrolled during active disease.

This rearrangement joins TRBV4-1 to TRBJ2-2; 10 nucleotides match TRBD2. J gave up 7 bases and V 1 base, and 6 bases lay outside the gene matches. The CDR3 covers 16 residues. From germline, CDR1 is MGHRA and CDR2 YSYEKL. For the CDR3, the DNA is TGCGCCAGCAGCCAAGTCGGAGCGGGGGGGCTCGGGGAGCTGTTTTTT. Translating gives CASSQVGAGGLGELFF.

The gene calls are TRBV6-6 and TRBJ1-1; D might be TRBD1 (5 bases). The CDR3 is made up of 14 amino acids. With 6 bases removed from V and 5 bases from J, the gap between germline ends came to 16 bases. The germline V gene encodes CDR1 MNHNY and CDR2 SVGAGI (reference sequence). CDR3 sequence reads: CASRTTAITTEAFF. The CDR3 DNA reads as TGTGCCAGCAGAACGACAGCGATAACAACTGAAGCTTTCTTT.

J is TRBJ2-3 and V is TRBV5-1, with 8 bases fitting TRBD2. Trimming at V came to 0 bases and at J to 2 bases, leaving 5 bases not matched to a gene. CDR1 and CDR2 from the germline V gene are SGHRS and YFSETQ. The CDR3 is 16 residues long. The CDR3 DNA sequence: TGCGCCAGCAGCTTGGTCGCGGGGGGCCTCACAGATACGCAGTATTTT. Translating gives CASSLVAGGLTDTQYF. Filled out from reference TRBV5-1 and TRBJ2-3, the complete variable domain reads KAGVTQTPRYLIKTRGQQVTLSCSPISGHRSVSWYQQTPGQGLQFLFEYFSETQRNKGNFPGRFSGRQFSNSRSEMNVSTLELGDSALYLCASSLVAGGLTDTQYFGPGTRLTVL.

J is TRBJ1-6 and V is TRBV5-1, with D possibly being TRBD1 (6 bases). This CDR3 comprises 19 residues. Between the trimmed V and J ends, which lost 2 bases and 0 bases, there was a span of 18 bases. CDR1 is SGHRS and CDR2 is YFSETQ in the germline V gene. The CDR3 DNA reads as TGCGCCAGCAGCTTAACTTCGACAGGAGGTAGCTCCTATAATTCACCCCTCCACTTT. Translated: CASSLTSTGGSSYNSPLHF.

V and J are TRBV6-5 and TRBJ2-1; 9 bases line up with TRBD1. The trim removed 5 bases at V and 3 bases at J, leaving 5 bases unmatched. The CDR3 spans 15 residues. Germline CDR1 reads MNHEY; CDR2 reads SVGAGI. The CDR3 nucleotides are TGTGCCAGCAGTCGCGGACAGGGGAACTACAATGAGCAGTTCTTC. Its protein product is CASSRGQGNYNEQFF.

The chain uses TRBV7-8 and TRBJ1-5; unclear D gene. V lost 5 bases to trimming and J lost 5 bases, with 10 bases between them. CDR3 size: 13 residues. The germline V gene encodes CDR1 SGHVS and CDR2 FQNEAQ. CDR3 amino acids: CASSRSTDQPQHF. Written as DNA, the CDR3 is TGTGCCAGCAGCCGAAGCACGGATCAGCCCCAGCATTTT.

CDR3 sequence: CASSIQSTDTQYF. CDR3 sequence (DNA): TGTGCCAGTAGTATACAAAGCACAGATACGCAGTATTTT. The chain employs TRBV19 and TRBJ2-3; D not certain. The length of the CDR3 is 13 residues. The germline gives CDR1 LNHDA, CDR2 SQIVND (reference sequence). V lost 2 bases and J lost 0, with 3 bases in between.

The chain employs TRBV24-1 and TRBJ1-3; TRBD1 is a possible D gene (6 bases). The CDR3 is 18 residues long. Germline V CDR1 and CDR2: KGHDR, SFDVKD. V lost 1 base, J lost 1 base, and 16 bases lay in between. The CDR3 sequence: CATSDFSAGVVSGNTIYF. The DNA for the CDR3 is TGTGCCACCAGTGATTTTTCGGCAGGGGTCGTTTCTGGAAACACCATATATTTT.

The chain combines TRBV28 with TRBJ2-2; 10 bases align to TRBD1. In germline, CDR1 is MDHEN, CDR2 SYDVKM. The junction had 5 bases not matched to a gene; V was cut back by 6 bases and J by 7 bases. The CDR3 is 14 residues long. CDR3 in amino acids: CASSETGGDGELFF. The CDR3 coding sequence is TGTGCCAGCAGCGAGACAGGGGGCGACGGGGAGCTGTTTTTT.

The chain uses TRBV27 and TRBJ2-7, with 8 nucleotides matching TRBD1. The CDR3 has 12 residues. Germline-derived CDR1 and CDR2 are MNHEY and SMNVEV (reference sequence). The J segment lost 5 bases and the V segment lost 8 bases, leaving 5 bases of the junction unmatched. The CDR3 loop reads CASAQGVNEQYF. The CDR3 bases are TGTGCCAGCGCACAGGGGGTTAACGAGCAGTACTTC.

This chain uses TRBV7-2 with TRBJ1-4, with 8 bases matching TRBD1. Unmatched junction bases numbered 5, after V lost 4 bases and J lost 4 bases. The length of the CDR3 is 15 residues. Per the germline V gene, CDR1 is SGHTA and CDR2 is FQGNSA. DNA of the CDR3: TGTGCCAGCAGCTATGGGGACAGGCTTAATGAAAAACTGTTTTTT. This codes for CASSYGDRLNEKLFF. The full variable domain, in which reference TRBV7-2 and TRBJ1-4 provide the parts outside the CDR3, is GAGVSQSPSNKVTEKGKDVELRCDPISGHTALYWYRQSLGQGLEFLIYFQGNSAPDKSGLPSDRFSAERTGGSVSTLTIQRTQQEDSAVYLCASSYGDRLNEKLFFGSGTQLSVL.

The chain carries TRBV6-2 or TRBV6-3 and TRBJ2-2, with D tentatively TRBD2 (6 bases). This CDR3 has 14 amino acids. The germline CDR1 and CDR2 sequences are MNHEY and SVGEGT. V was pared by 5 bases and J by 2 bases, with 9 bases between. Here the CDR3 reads CASSPGTNTGELFF. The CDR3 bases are TGTGCCAGCAGTCCCGGGACTAACACCGGGGAGCTGTTTTTT.

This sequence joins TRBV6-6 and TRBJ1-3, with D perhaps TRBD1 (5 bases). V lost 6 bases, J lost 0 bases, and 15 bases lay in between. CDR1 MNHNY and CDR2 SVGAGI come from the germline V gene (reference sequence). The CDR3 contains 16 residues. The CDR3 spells CASRGTGTDSGNTIYF. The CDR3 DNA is TGTGCCAGCAGGGGAACCGGGACTGACTCTGGAAACACCATATATTTT.

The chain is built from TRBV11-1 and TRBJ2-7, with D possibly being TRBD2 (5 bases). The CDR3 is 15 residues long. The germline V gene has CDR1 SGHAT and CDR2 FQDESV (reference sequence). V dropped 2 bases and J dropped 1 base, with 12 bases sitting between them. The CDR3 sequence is CASSLSRAQSYEQYF. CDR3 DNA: TGTGCCAGCAGCTTATCGCGGGCACAATCCTACGAGCAGTACTTC. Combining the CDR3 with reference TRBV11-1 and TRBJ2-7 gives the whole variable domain EAEVAQSPRYKITEKSQAVAFWCDPISGHATLYWYRQILGQGPELLVQFQDESVVDDSQLPKDRFSAERLKGVDSTLKIQPAELGDSAMYLCASSLSRAQSYEQYFGPGTRLTVT.

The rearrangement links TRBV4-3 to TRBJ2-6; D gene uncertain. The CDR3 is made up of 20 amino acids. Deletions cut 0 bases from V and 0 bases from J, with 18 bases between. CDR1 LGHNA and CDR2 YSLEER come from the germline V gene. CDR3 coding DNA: TGCGCCAGCAGCCAAGATCAGTACAGTTCCTATGCCTCTGGGGCCAACGTCCTGACTTTC. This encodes CASSQDQYSSYASGANVLTF.

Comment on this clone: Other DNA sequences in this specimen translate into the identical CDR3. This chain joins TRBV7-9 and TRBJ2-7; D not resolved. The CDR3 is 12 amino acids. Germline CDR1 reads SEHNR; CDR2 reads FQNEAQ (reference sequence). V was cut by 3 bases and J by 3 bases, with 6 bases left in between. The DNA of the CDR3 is TGTGCCAGCAGCTTTTCGCGCTACGAGCAGTACTTC. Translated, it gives CASSFSRYEQYF.

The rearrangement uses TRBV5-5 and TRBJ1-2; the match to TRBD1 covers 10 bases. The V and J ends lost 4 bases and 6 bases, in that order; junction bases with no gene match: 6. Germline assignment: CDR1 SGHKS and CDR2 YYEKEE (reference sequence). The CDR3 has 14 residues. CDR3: CASSRDRGRDGYTF. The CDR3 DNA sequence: TGTGCCAGCAGCCGGGACAGGGGACGAGATGGCTACACCTTC.